These 26 T cell receptor beta chains were sequenced from one sample in a study of neurological immune-mediated disorders. The sample's time point: longitudinal time-point 3. TCRdb itself ran the 5' RACE reads through MiXCR, one entry per CDR3 protein. The sample contains over 90,000 distinct CDR3 sequences, approximately 10% of which appear only once. Sequencing used PBMCs. These receptors all stem from a female donor with HTLV-1-associated myelopathy (HAM/TSP).

This clonotype was observed a handful of times. V gene TRBV5-1 combines with J gene TRBJ2-7, with D tentatively TRBD1 (6 bases). CDR1 and CDR2 from the germline V gene are SGHRS and YFSETQ. The V gene lost 0 bases and the J gene lost 5 bases, with 15 bases spanning the gap. The CDR3 extends over 15 amino acids. CDR3 in DNA: TGCGCCAGCAGCTTGGGAGGGGGTAAGAAGGACGAGCAGTACTTC. It encodes CASSLGGGKKDEQYF.

Ten or more counts support this clonotype. The gene calls are TRBV20-1 and TRBJ2-2, with 8 positions matching TRBD2. CDR1 and CDR2 (germline): DFQATT, SNEGSKA (reference sequence). There are 16 residues in the CDR3. V shed 3 bases, J shed 3 bases, and the junction held 9 bases outside the gene matches. Written as DNA, the CDR3 is TGCAGTGCTAGCGGGGGGGCCACTCGAGACACCGGGGAGCTGTTTTTT. Translated: CSASGGATRDTGELFF.

This clonotype was counted many times. This chain joins TRBV24-1 and TRBJ2-2, with TRBD1 matching 10 bases. The CDR3 extends over 15 amino acids. Germline values: CDR1 KGHDR, CDR2 SFDVKD. V lost 5 bases and J lost 4; bases outside the gene matches: 3. CDR3 loop: CATSGTGGFTGELFF. The CDR3 DNA sequence: TGTGCCACCAGTGGGACAGGGGGATTCACCGGGGAGCTGTTTTTT.

This clonotype was observed at least ten times. The rearrangement uses TRBV7-9 and TRBJ2-1, with D possibly TRBD2 on 5 matching bases. CDR3 length equals 15 residues. Germline V gene data show CDR1 as SEHNR and CDR2 as FQNEAQ (reference sequence). Trimming cost V 4 bases and J 8 bases, with 18 bases left between them. The CDR3, as DNA: TGTGCCAGCAGCTCTTCGGGATTTTCTTCATATGAGCAGTTCTTC. This codes for CASSSSGFSSYEQFF.

As for this clonotype: Just one base apart from a much larger clone, this may be a read error. The J gene is TRBJ2-2, the V gene TRBV5-1; D is uncertain. V was pared by 1 base and J by 0 bases, with 7 bases between. The CDR3 runs to 15 residues. Germline assignment: CDR1 SGHRS and CDR2 YFSETQ. The CDR3 spells CASSLPGSNTGELFF. DNA for the CDR3: TGCGCCAGCAGCTTGCCAGGATCGAACACCGGGGAGCTGTTTTTT.

This clonotype was found many times. The chain has TRBV7-9 and TRBJ2-2; 7 bases match TRBD1. J lost 4 bases, V lost 5 bases, and 7 bases had no gene match. The germline V gene encodes CDR1 SEHNR and CDR2 FQNEAQ (reference sequence). The CDR3 length is 15 residues. This CDR3 reads CASSVDRVTTGELFF. The CDR3 bases are TGTGCCAGCAGCGTAGACAGGGTGACCACCGGGGAGCTGTTTTTT.

This clonotype was observed many times. The rearrangement joins TRBV12-3 or TRBV12-4 to TRBJ2-1; either TRBD1 or TRBD2 may fit D (5 bases each). The CDR3 covers 13 residues. V shed 3 bases and J shed 2 bases, with 5 bases lying between them. The DNA for the CDR3 is TGTGCCAGCAGTTTGGGGGCCTACAATGAGCAGTTCTTC. Its protein is CASSLGAYNEQFF.

The chain carries TRBV18 and TRBJ1-1; D gene ambiguous. The V gene lost 3 bases and the J gene lost 2 bases, with 13 bases spanning the gap. Germline loops: CDR1 KGHSH, CDR2 LQKENI. The CDR3 sequence is 15 residues long. The CDR3 DNA reads as TGTGCCAGCTCACCTTACTGGACGGAAAACACTGAAGCTTTCTTT. Residues: CASSPYWTENTEAFF.

In this sample, this clonotype turned up many times. The V gene is TRBV7-9, the J gene TRBJ1-2; 8 bases are shared with TRBD1. With 7 bases clipped from V and 2 bases from J, the junction kept 6 bases outside the gene matches. The CDR3 extends over 14 amino acids. Germline V gene sequence: CDR1 SEHNR, CDR2 FQNEAQ (reference sequence). Here the CDR3 reads CASIPDRVNYGYTF. CDR3 nucleotide sequence: TGTGCCAGCATCCCGGACAGGGTCAACTATGGCTACACCTTC.

This clonotype was recorded at least ten times. This rearrangement joins TRBV5-1 to TRBJ2-7; no reliable D call. V lost 0 bases to trimming and J lost 3 bases, with 7 bases between them. The CDR3 sequence is 13 residues long. Germline CDR1 is SGHRS and CDR2 is YFSETQ. DNA for the CDR3: TGCGCCAGCAGCTTGGGAAACATCTACGAGCAGTACTTC. Translation gives CASSLGNIYEQYF.

This clonotype has a count of ten or more. This sequence joins TRBV7-9 and TRBJ2-7, with D perhaps matching TRBD2 (6 bases). V gave up 5 bases and J gave up 7 bases, with 18 bases separating them. Germline-derived CDR1 and CDR2 are SEHNR and FQNEAQ (reference sequence). The CDR3 is 14 residues long. In DNA, the CDR3 is TGTGCCAGCAGCCCAGGCGGGATCGATGGGGAGCAGTACTTC. It translates to CASSPGGIDGEQYF. Drawing the rest from reference TRBV7-9 and TRBJ2-7, the complete variable domain is DTGVSQNPRHKITKRGQNVTFRCDPISEHNRLYWYRQTLGQGPEFLTYFQNEAQLEKSRLLSDRFSAERPKGSFSTLEIQRTEQGDSAMYLCASSPGGIDGEQYFGPGTRLTVT.

This clonotype was seen at least ten times. The V gene is TRBV29-1, the J gene TRBJ2-3; 7 bases fit TRBD1. The CDR3 spans 13 residues. The germline gives CDR1 SQVTM, CDR2 ANQGSEA. V dropped 7 bases and J dropped 0; count of bases not matched to a gene: 4. The CDR3 coding sequence is TGCAGCGCCGACAGGGAAAGCACAGATACGCAGTATTTT. This translates into CSADRESTDTQYF.

This clonotype was found many times. V usage is TRBV5-6 and J usage is TRBJ2-7; D is uncertain. The CDR3 length is 13 residues. CDR1 is SGHDT and CDR2 is YYEEEE in the germline V gene. The germline V and J ends were trimmed by 4 bases and 8 bases, with 16 bases remaining between them. The CDR3 reads CASSRTRPSQQYF. DNA for the CDR3: TGTGCCAGCAGCCGGACCCGCCCCTCCCAGCAGTACTTC.

This clonotype was found once. An end of the junction differs from the germline gene, which may be a read error. V gene TRBV28 combines with J gene TRBJ2-3, with a possible D match to TRBD2 (5 bases). The CDR3 extends over 20 amino acids. Germline values: CDR1 MDHEN, CDR2 SYDVKM. The chain's CDR3 is CSSWGPPSSELGLSTDTQYF. The CDR3 bases are TGTTCCAGTTGGGGTCCTCCTAGCTCGGAACTAGGCCTTAGCACAGATACGCAGTATTTT.

This clonotype was detected many times. In DNA form, the CDR3 reads TGCGCCAGCAGCCCGGAGGTTGATACGCAGTATTTT. This encodes CASSPEVDTQYF. The chain employs TRBV5-1 and TRBJ2-3, with D possibly matching TRBD2 (5 bases). The CDR3 loop spans 12 amino acids. The germline gives CDR1 SGHRS, CDR2 YFSETQ. Trimming left V 4 bases short and J 6 bases short, with 9 bases between.

This clonotype was observed a handful of times. V gene TRBV10-2 combines with J gene TRBJ2-3; D is uncertain. Germline V gene data show CDR1 as WSHSY and CDR2 as SAAADI. The CDR3 extends over 15 amino acids. With 6 bases removed from V and 3 bases from J, the gap between germline ends came to 16 bases. Written as DNA, the CDR3 is TGCGCCAGCAGCCCAGGACGACTCAGTACAGATACGCAGTATTTT. Translating it yields CASSPGRLSTDTQYF.

This clonotype has at least ten counts. The chain employs TRBV19 and TRBJ2-5; D not certain. V shed 5 bases and J shed 2 bases, with 15 bases lying between them. The CDR3 totals 15 residues. CDR1 LNHDA and CDR2 SQIVND come from the germline V gene (reference sequence). CDR3 residues: CASSPARARQETQYF. CDR3 nucleotide sequence: TGTGCCAGTAGTCCTGCGCGTGCCCGTCAAGAGACCCAGTACTTC.

This clonotype occurred many times. The chain couples TRBV19 to TRBJ1-1; no firm D call. Trimming took off 7 bases at V and 1 base at J, with 10 bases between the two ends. Germline CDR1 reads LNHDA; CDR2 reads SQIVND (reference sequence). This CDR3 contains 13 residues. The CDR3 region has the DNA TGTGCCAGTAAGGCTAACTCGAACACTGAAGCTTTCTTT. Protein sequence: CASKANSNTEAFF.

This clonotype came up many times. The V and J genes are TRBV20-1 and TRBJ2-1, with D maybe TRBD2 (7 bases). CDR3 length: 14 residues. In germline, CDR1 is DFQATT, CDR2 SNEGSKA (reference sequence). The DNA for the CDR3 is TGCAGACCTAAGGGGGGGGTAATCTACAATGAGCAGTTCTTC. This sequence encodes CRPKGGVIYNEQFF.

In its sample, this clonotype was seen many times. The chain combines TRBV10-3 with TRBJ2-7; 9 bases are a match to TRBD1. Germline V lookup: CDR1 ENHRY, CDR2 SYGVKD. The CDR3 covers 14 residues. With V trimmed by 3 bases and J by 7 bases, 7 bases remained unmatched. CDR3 DNA sequence: TGTGCCATCAGTGACACAGGGGGCTTGAGTGAGCAGTACTTC. Translated, it gives CAISDTGGLSEQYF.

This clonotype was counted at least ten times. This chain links TRBV12-3 or TRBV12-4 with TRBJ2-2; D gene ambiguous. CDR3 length equals 14 residues. The V end lost 3 bases, the J end lost 4 bases, and 9 bases lay between the germline ends. CDR3 sequence (DNA): TGTGCCAGCAGTTTTTCGGAAAGCACCGGGGAGCTGTTTTTT. This sequence encodes CASSFSESTGELFF.

To note about this clonotype: Relative to the germline gene, one junction end is altered; a read error may explain this. This sequence joins TRBV5-1 and TRBJ2-1; 10 bases agree with TRBD1. The CDR3 covers 18 residues. From germline, CDR1 is SGHRS and CDR2 YFSETQ. The CDR3 DNA reads TGCTCCAGCAGTTTTCCGACGGGGATGGGACAGGGGCGCAATGAGCAGTTCTTC. Protein sequence: CSSSFPTGMGQGRNEQFF.

This clonotype was recorded many times. V is TRBV29-1 and J is TRBJ2-2; maybe TRBD1 (6 bases). The CDR3 is 13 amino acids. The germline V gene has CDR1 SQVTM and CDR2 ANQGSEA. Trimming stripped 5 bases from V and 0 bases from J, with 7 bases between. The CDR3 spells CSVRQANTGELFF. In DNA form, the CDR3 reads TGCAGCGTTCGACAGGCGAACACCGGGGAGCTGTTTTTT.

This clonotype occurred many times. The CDR3 DNA is TGTGCCAGTAGTCACCGGGGCTACGAGCAGTACTTC. Translated: CASSHRGYEQYF. The gene calls are TRBV19 and TRBJ2-7, with D possibly matching TRBD2 (5 bases). V gave up 5 bases and J gave up 3 bases, with 8 bases separating them. The CDR3 is 12 residues long. In germline, CDR1 is LNHDA, CDR2 SQIVND (reference sequence).

This clonotype rates as medium-sized. This sequence joins TRBV18 and TRBJ1-1; D remains unclear. This CDR3 comprises 13 residues. Germline-derived CDR1 and CDR2 are KGHSH and LQKENI. Trimming took 6 bases from V and 0 from J, leaving 8 bases between them. Here the CDR3 reads CASSRTVNTEAFF. The CDR3 DNA reads as TGTGCCAGCTCTCGCACGGTGAACACTGAAGCTTTCTTT. Full variable domain (missing parts from reference TRBV18 and TRBJ1-1): NAGVMQNPRHLVRRRGQEARLRCSPMKGHSHVYWYRQLPEEGLKFMVYLQKENIIDESGMPKERFSAEFPKEGPSILRIQQVVRGDSAAYFCASSRTVNTEAFFGQGTRLTVV.

The rearrangement links TRBV20-1 to TRBJ1-2; perhaps TRBD1 as D (6 bases). The CDR3 consists of 19 residues. Germline V CDR1 and CDR2: DFQATT, SNEGSKA (reference sequence). V lost 6 bases and J lost 4, with 33 bases in between. The CDR3 DNA reads TGCAGTGCGTCCTTGTCCCGGGACACCAATTTTGAAGTGTTCTATGGCTACACCTTC. This sequence encodes CSASLSRDTNFEVFYGYTF.